The source of this TCR beta chain is a study of T cell repertoires in cytomegalovirus infection. Via MiXCR, TCRdb re-called the reads, giving one row per CDR3 protein. This sample has some 800,000 distinct CDR3 sequences, with 25% to 35% found just once. Turning to this clonotype: The antigen is not known.

Notes on the study in general: HLA-C-restricted CMV clonotypes gave the most frequent clonotype in two of eight donors.

This TCR came from a human donor in good health (CMV status not recorded). Some clones in this sample may be carry-over from other donors' samples. Specimen: cultured CD8+ T cells from PBMCs, collected from culture after CMV antigen stimulation.

The CDR3 DNA reads TGTGCCAGCAGCCACAGGGGCATTGCTTTCTTT. This translates into CASSHRGIAFF. The chain recombines TRBV7-9 with TRBJ1-1, with TRBD1 identical over 7 bases. Germline V gene lookup returns CDR1 SEHNR and CDR2 FQNEAQ (reference sequence). This CDR3 has 11 residues. Trimming removed 5 bases from V and 11 bases from J; junction bases left unmatched: 5.